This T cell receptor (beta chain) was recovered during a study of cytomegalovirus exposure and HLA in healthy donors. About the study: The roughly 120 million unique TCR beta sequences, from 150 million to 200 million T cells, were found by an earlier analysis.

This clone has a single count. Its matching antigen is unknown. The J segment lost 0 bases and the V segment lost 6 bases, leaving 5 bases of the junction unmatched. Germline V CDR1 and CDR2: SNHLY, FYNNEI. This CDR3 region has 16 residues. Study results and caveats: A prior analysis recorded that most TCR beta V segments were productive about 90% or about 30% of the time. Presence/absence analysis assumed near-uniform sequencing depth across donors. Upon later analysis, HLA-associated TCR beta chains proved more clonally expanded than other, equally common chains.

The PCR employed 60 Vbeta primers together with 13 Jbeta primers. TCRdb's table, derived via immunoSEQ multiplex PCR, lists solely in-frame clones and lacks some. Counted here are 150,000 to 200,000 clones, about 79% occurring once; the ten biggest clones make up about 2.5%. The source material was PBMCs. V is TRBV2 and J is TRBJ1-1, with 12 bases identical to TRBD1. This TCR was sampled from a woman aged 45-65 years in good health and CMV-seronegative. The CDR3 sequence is CASSRDRGQVNTEAFF. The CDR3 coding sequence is TGTGCCAGCAGCCGGGACAGGGGGCAAGTGAACACTGAAGCTTTCTTT.